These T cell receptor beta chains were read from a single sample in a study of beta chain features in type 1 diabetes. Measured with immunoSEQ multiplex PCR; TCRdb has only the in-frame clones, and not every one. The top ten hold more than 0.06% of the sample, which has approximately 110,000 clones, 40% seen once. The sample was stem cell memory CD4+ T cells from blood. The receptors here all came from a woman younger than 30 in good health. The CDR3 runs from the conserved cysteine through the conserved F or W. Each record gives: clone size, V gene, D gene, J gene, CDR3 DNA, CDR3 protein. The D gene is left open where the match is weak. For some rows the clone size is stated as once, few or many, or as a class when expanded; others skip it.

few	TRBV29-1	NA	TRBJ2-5	TGCAGCGTTGACATCGACAGAAAAGAGACCCAGTACTTC	CSVDIDRKETQYF
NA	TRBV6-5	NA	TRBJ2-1	TGTGCCAGCAGTTCGTTTCAGGGAACCCCTAAGTTCTTC	CASSSFQGTPKFF
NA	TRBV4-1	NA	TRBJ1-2	TGCGCCAGCAGCCAAAGAGGGCTTGACGGCTACACCTTC	CASSQRGLDGYTF
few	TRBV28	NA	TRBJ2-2	TGTGCCACCGGACAGCCCGCGGCGAACACCGGGGAGCTGTTTTTT	CATGQPAANTGELFF
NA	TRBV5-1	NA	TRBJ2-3	TGCGCCAGCAGCTTCGGGGACTCCGAGCCCCACACAGATACGCAGTATTTT	CASSFGDSEPHTDTQYF
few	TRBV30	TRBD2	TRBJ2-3	TGTGCCTGGGGGCGGGGGGGTACGCAGTATTTT	CAWGRGGTQYF
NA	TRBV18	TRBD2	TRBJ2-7	TGTGCCAGCTCCTTACGTAGCGGGTGGGACTACGAGCAGTACTTC	CASSLRSGWDYEQYF
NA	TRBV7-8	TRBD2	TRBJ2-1	TGTGCCAGCAGCTTAGTGTCTAGCGGGGGTTACAATGAGCAGTTCTTC	CASSLVSSGGYNEQFF
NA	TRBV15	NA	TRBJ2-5	TGTGCCACCAGCAGAGTCAGAGGAGAGACCCAGTACTTC	CATSRVRGETQYF
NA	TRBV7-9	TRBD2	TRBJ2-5	TGTGCCAGCAGCGTCACTGCTCTAGCGGGAGCAGGAAGGGAGACCCAGTACTTC	CASSVTALAGAGRETQYF
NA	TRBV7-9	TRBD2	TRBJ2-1	TGTGCCAGCAGCCGACTAGCGGGAGTGGGCAATGAGCAGTTCTTC	CASSRLAGVGNEQFF
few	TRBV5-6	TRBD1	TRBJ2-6	TGTGCCAGCAGCTTGTTACGACAGGGCTCAAGCTCTGGGGCCAACGTCCTGACTTTC	CASSLLRQGSSSGANVLTF
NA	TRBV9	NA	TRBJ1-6	TGTGCCAGCACCTCTGGGGGCTGGGATTCACCCCTCCACTTT	CASTSGGWDSPLHF
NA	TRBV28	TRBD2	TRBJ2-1	TGTGCCAGCAGTTTTGTAGGCCGGGGGGCCTACAATGAGCAGTTCTTC	CASSFVGRGAYNEQFF
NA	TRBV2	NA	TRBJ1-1	TGTGCCAGCAGAGAAAAGACAGACAACACTGAAGCTTTCTTT	CASREKTDNTEAFF
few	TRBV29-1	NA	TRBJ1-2	TGCAGCGTTAATCTGGGCAGCTCTAACTATGGCTACACCTTC	CSVNLGSSNYGYTF
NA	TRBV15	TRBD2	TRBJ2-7	TGTGCCACCAGCAGAGAAAGCGGGATGTCCTACGAGCAGTACTTC	CATSRESGMSYEQYF
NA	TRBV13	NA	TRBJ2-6	TGTGCCAGCAGCCTAGGGAGCAACTCTGGGGCCAACGTCCTGACTTTC	CASSLGSNSGANVLTF
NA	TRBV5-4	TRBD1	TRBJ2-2	TGTGCCAGCAGCGTAACCGGGACAGAAATTACCGGGGAGCTGTTTTTT	CASSVTGTEITGELFF
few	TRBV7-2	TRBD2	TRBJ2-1	TGTGCCAGCAGAATCTTAGCGGGAGCGGTTGATGAGCAGTTCTTC	CASRILAGAVDEQFF
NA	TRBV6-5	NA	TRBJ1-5	TGTGCCAGCAGTTACTCCCCCAGGGGAAGTCAGCCCCAGCATTTT	CASSYSPRGSQPQHF
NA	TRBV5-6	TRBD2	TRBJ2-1	TGTGCCAGCAGCTTGGTAGGGCTAGCGGGCCATGAGCAGTTCTTC	CASSLVGLAGHEQFF
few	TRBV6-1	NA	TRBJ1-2	TGTGCCAGCAGTGAAAGCAGGGGCGGCTATGGCTACACCTTC	CASSESRGGYGYTF
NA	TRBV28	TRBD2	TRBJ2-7	TGTGCCAGCAGTTTTGGGACTAGCGGGAGCCTTCACTACGAGCAGTACTTC	CASSFGTSGSLHYEQYF
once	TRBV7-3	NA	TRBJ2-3	TGTGCCAGCAGCTTATCTAGCGCAGATACGCAGTATTTT	CASSLSSADTQYF
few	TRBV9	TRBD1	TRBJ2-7	TGTGCCAGCAGCGTAAGGGGACAGGGTGGGCAGGCCAACGAGCAGTACTTC	CASSVRGQGGQANEQYF
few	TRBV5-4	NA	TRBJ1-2	TGTGCCAGCAGCTTGGACGGCTATGGCTACACCTTC	CASSLDGYGYTF
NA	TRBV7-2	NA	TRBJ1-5	TGTGCCAGCAGCTTAGCCGGGACACATAGCAATCAGCCCCAGCATTTT	CASSLAGTHSNQPQHF
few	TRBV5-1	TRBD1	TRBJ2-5	TGCGCCAGCATGGGACAGACAGGAGAGACCCAGTACTTC	CASMGQTGETQYF
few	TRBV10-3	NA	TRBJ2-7	TGTGCCATCAGTGCTCGGGGGTTCGCCTACGAGCAGTACTTC	CAISARGFAYEQYF
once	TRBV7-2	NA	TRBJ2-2	TGTGCCAGCAGCGCCAGGGGAGAGAGGGGAGACACCGGGGAGCTGTTTTTT	CASSARGERGDTGELFF
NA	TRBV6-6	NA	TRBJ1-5	TGTGCCAGCAGTTACGTAGGAGATAGCAATCAGCCCCAGCATTTT	CASSYVGDSNQPQHF
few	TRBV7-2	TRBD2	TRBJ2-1	TGTGCCAGCAGCTCCCAGGGACTAGTCGGGTTCTTC	CASSSQGLVGFF
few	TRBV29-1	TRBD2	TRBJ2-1	TGCAGCGTTGGGCTAGCGGGGAATACCTACAATGAGCAGTTCTTC	CSVGLAGNTYNEQFF
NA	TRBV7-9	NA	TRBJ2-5	TGTGCCAGCAGCTTAGGACCAGGGCCCGAGACCCAGTACTTC	CASSLGPGPETQYF
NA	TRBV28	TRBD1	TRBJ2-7	TGTGCCAGCAAGCCCGGGACAGCGACCTACGAGCAGTACTTC	CASKPGTATYEQYF
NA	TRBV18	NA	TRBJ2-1	TGTGCCAGCTCACCACTGCAGGAGCAGTTCTTC	CASSPLQEQFF
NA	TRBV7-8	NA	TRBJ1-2	TGTGCCAGCACCGAGGCTTCGGAGTATGGCTACACCTTC	CASTEASEYGYTF
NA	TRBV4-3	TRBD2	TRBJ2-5	TGCGCCAGCAGCCAGAAAGCGGGAGGGTTGGAGACCCAGTACTTC	CASSQKAGGLETQYF